These 3 T cell receptor beta chains originate from one sample sequenced in a study of shared clonotypes between healthy human individuals. Selected positively for CCR7 and CD45RO-negative, naive CD8 cells excluded terminally differentiated effector memory CD45RA+ cells. Data came from immunoSEQ multiplex PCR; TCRdb stores just in-frame clones and leaves some out. The sample includes about 2,100,000 clones, 85% to 95% seen only once; the top ten take under 2%. Source material: naive CD8+ T cells from PBMCs. Source of these receptors: a man in his late teens or twenties in good health. Some clones in this sample may be carry-over from other donors' samples.

This sequence joins TRBV19 and TRBJ1-1; 7 bases are a match to TRBD1. Germline assignment: CDR1 LNHDA and CDR2 SQIVND (reference sequence). The CDR3 has 13 residues. The trim removed 8 bases at V and 2 bases at J, leaving 5 bases unmatched. CDR3 sequence reads: CASGGQVNTEAFF. DNA for the CDR3: TGTGCCAGTGGAGGACAGGTAAACACTGAAGCTTTCTTT.

This chain joins TRBV7-8 and TRBJ2-7; 11 bases align to TRBD2. Germline CDR1 is SGHVS and CDR2 is FQNEAQ. The V gene end was trimmed by 5 bases and the J gene end by 0 bases; junction bases not matched to a gene: 12. The CDR3 sequence is 18 residues long. The CDR3 nucleotides read TGTGCCAGCAGCCCGGGACTAGCGGTTCTTTTAAGCTCCTACGAGCAGTACTTC. Translation gives CASSPGLAVLLSSYEQYF.

This clone has only one observation. The J gene is TRBJ2-3, the V gene TRBV13, with a weak D call TRBD2 (5 bases). Germline V lookup: CDR1 PRHDT, CDR2 FYEKMQ (reference sequence). This CDR3 is built from 14 residues. V was clipped by 5 bases and J by 5 bases, with 14 bases between them. The CDR3 loop reads CASSPKTGRDTQYF. The CDR3 DNA reads as TGTGCCAGCAGCCCTAAGACTGGGAGAGATACGCAGTATTTT.